The 19 T cell receptor beta chains reported below all come from one sample, sequenced in a study of control samples from healthy donors and cancer patients. Some clones are missing from TCRdb's copy, which holds only in-frame ones; the method was immunoSEQ multiplex PCR. Of 180,000 or so clones listed, 80% to 95% are singletons. The sample was blood. These receptors all stem from a woman in her sixties or seventies in good health.

This chain joins TRBV10-1 and TRBJ2-7, with 8 nucleotides matching TRBD1. Germline CDR1 and CDR2: WNHNN and SYGVQD (reference sequence). V was clipped by 0 bases and J by 5 bases; unmatched bases: 3. The CDR3 runs to 14 residues. The CDR3 DNA sequence: TGCGCCAGCAGTGAGTCGGGCAGGGGGCACGAGCAGTACTTC. Protein: CASSESGRGHEQYF.

V and J are TRBV2 and TRBJ1-4; D is ambiguous. V was clipped by 7 bases and J by 8 bases, with 14 bases between them. Germline V CDR1 and CDR2: SNHLY, FYNNEI. The CDR3 consists of 13 residues. CDR3: CASTTRFSEKLFF. DNA of the CDR3: TGTGCCAGCACCACCAGGTTTTCGGAAAAACTGTTTTTT.

Notes on this clone: The same CDR3 also results from other DNA sequences found in this sample. The chain has TRBV7-2 and TRBJ2-5, with D unclear. V lost 5 bases to trimming and J lost 4 bases, with 8 bases between them. Germline V gives CDR1 SGHTA, CDR2 FQGNSA. CDR3 size: 12 residues. In nucleotides, the CDR3 is TGTGCCAGCAGCCGACAACGAGAGACCCAGTACTTC. Translation gives CASSRQRETQYF.

V usage is TRBV7-9 and J usage is TRBJ1-3, with no clear D. The CDR3 sequence is 16 residues long. Germline loops: CDR1 SEHNR, CDR2 FQNEAQ (reference sequence). The V and J ends lost 5 bases and 0 bases respectively, with 14 bases between them. The CDR3 nucleotides are TGTGCCAGCAGCCGCGCTCGAGCCTCCTCTGGAAACACCATATATTTT. This encodes CASSRARASSGNTIYF.

This clone was observed once. V gene TRBV6-5 combines with J gene TRBJ1-2; D possibly corresponds to TRBD1 (5 bases). The CDR3 has 15 residues. The germline V gene encodes CDR1 MNHEY and CDR2 SVGAGI. V was cut by 8 bases and J by 3 bases, with 19 bases left in between. The CDR3 sequence: CASVGRERGDYGYTF. CDR3 bases: TGTGCCAGCGTAGGCCGCGAAAGGGGTGACTATGGCTACACCTTC.

The gene calls are TRBV7-2 and TRBJ2-7; possible D gene TRBD1, 5 bases. The germline gives CDR1 SGHTA, CDR2 FQGNSA. The CDR3 spans 15 residues. The germline V and J ends were trimmed by 4 bases and 5 bases, with 18 bases remaining between them. CDR3: CASSSQMQGIDEQYF. CDR3 sequence (DNA): TGTGCCAGCAGCTCCCAGATGCAGGGTATAGACGAGCAGTACTTC.

V usage is TRBV10-3 and J usage is TRBJ1-1, with D perhaps TRBD1 (6 bases). This CDR3 has 14 residues. The germline V gene has CDR1 ENHRY and CDR2 SYGVKD. Trimming stripped 3 bases from V and 0 bases from J, with 8 bases between. CDR3 in amino acids: CAISDNRVNTEAFF. In DNA, the CDR3 is TGTGCCATCAGTGATAACAGGGTGAACACTGAAGCTTTCTTT.

The V gene is TRBV19, the J gene TRBJ1-5; D unclear. Germline loops: CDR1 LNHDA, CDR2 SQIVND (reference sequence). V dropped 1 base and J dropped 3 bases, with 4 bases sitting between them. CDR3 size: 13 residues. The CDR3 coding sequence is TGTGCCAGTAGTATAGCGGTCAATCAGCCCCAGCATTTT. It specifies CASSIAVNQPQHF.

The chain couples TRBV9 to TRBJ1-2, with a possible D match to TRBD1 (5 bases). The CDR3 length is 15 residues. Trimming took off 0 bases at V and 2 bases at J, with 11 bases between the two ends. Germline values: CDR1 SGDLS, CDR2 YYNGEE. CDR3 loop: CASSVAGAGNYGYTF. Here the CDR3 DNA reads TGTGCCAGCAGCGTAGCCGGGGCAGGGAACTATGGCTACACCTTC.

The chain employs TRBV28 and TRBJ2-1, with 10 bases lining up with TRBD1. CDR1 is MDHEN, CDR2 SYDVKM, per germline. The CDR3 is 15 residues long. V shed 4 bases and J 9 bases; nucleotides not matched to a gene: 9. The CDR3 DNA reads TGTGCCAGCAGTTCTCGACAGGGGGCGCGTTTTGAGCAGTTCTTC. Its protein is CASSSRQGARFEQFF. Full variable domain (missing parts from reference TRBV28 and TRBJ2-1): DVKVTQSSRYLVKRTGEKVFLECVQDMDHENMFWYRQDPGLGLRLIYFSYDVKMKEKGDIPEGYSVSREKKERFSLILESASTNQTSMYLCASSSRQGARFEQFFGPGTRLTVL.

The chain links TRBV5-1 to TRBJ2-1, with D perhaps given as TRBD1 or TRBD2 (5 bases each). The germline V gene has CDR1 SGHRS and CDR2 YFSETQ. Trimming removed 0 bases at V and 8 bases at J, with 15 bases between. This CDR3 spans 15 amino acids. CDR3 coding DNA: TGCGCCAGCAGCTTGGGGCAGGGAGTTTTCGATGAGCAGTTCTTC. Its protein is CASSLGQGVFDEQFF.

The rearrangement joins TRBV7-9 to TRBJ2-1, with 7 bases identical to TRBD2. CDR1 is SEHNR, CDR2 FQNEAQ, per germline (reference sequence). There are 15 residues in the CDR3. V dropped 8 bases and J dropped 3; count of bases not matched to a gene: 10. The CDR3 reads CASLGPGGDYNEQFF. In nucleotides, the CDR3 is TGTGCCAGCTTGGGCCCGGGGGGTGACTACAATGAGCAGTTCTTC.

The CDR3 region is CASSSWGGKETQYF. DNA of the CDR3: TGTGCCAGCAGCTCGTGGGGGGGAAAAGAGACCCAGTACTTC. The V call is TRBV5-8, the J call TRBJ2-5, with 7 bases that match TRBD2. V lost 3 bases to trimming and J lost 3 bases; unmatched junction nucleotides: 5. The CDR3 is 14 amino acids. Germline CDR1 reads SGHTS; CDR2 reads YDEGEE.

CDR3 nucleotide sequence: TGTGCCAGCAGCTCCTATCGTGGAGGCTACTATGGCTACACCTTC. Encoded protein: CASSSYRGGYYGYTF. The genes are TRBV6-5 and TRBJ1-2; D unclear. Per the germline V gene, CDR1 is MNHEY and CDR2 is SVGAGI. The CDR3 totals 15 residues. Trimming took off 6 bases at V and 3 bases at J, with 17 bases between the two ends.

The J gene is TRBJ2-1, the V gene TRBV5-1; 7 bases fit TRBD1. Germline V lookup: CDR1 SGHRS, CDR2 YFSETQ. Trimming took 4 bases from V and 0 from J; bases not matched to a gene: 4. The CDR3 consists of 15 residues. CDR3 sequence: CASSLGQISYNEQFF. The CDR3 bases are TGCGCCAGCAGCCTGGGACAGATCTCCTACAATGAGCAGTTCTTC.

The chain recombines TRBV11-1 with TRBJ1-6; the D gene is possibly TRBD1 (5 bases). V was clipped by 5 bases and J by 8 bases, with 10 bases between them. Germline V lookup: CDR1 SGHAT, CDR2 FQDESV (reference sequence). This CDR3 spans 13 amino acids. CDR3 region: CASSRQGDSPLHF. In nucleotides, the CDR3 is TGTGCCAGCAGCCGCCAAGGGGATTCACCCCTCCACTTT.

The chain employs TRBV18 and TRBJ2-6; D is uncertain. Germline assignment: CDR1 KGHSH and CDR2 LQKENI. V was shortened by 3 bases and J by 0 bases, with 6 bases between the two germline ends. This CDR3 is 15 amino acids long. This CDR3 reads CASSPGASGANVLTF. CDR3 coding DNA: TGTGCCAGCTCACCGGGTGCCTCTGGGGCCAACGTCCTGACTTTC.

This clone came up once. The CDR3 region has the DNA TGCGCCAGCAGCCAAGGACGAGGTACGCAGTATTTT. Residues: CASSQGRGTQYF. The chain employs TRBV4-1 and TRBJ2-3; no definite D call. From germline, CDR1 is MGHRA and CDR2 YSYEKL. This CDR3 is 12 amino acids long. Trimming removed 1 base at V and 8 bases at J, with 7 bases between.

The chain links TRBV5-6 to TRBJ2-2; a possible D gene is TRBD2 (6 bases). This CDR3 region has 18 residues. Germline CDR1 reads SGHDT; CDR2 reads YYEEEE. V lost 4 bases and J lost 4, with 23 bases in between. The CDR3 spells CASSPIVRLGGSTGELFF. The CDR3 DNA is TGTGCCAGCAGCCCCATCGTTCGGCTGGGGGGATCCACCGGGGAGCTGTTTTTT.